This TCR beta chain was obtained from a study of human T cells and chemical hapten exposure. Unique molecular identifiers were affixed to discrete cDNA molecules within the library. Per the study methods: Samples had a median of around 96,000 TCRs, ranging roughly 23,224 to 750,000. TCRdb re-derived calls from the RACE reads in MiXCR, one entry per CDR3 protein. The authors' filters were not applied to this entry. Among approximately 96,000 distinct CDR3 sequences listed, about a tenth were seen once. A few counts support this clonotype. Trimming stripped 2 bases from V and 0 bases from J, with 9 bases between. CDR1 and CDR2 from the germline V gene are MDHEN and SYDVKM. The CDR3 totals 15 residues. Time point given: patch test 2, 6 weeks after DPC sensitization. As to treatment: therapeutic diphenylcyclopropenone sensitization with weekly scalp DPC.

The chain employs TRBV28 and TRBJ2-3, with D tentatively TRBD2 (6 bases). Source: whole blood, taken in connection with sensitization to the hapten diphenylcyclopropenone (DPC). This sequence originates from a woman in her thirties or forties with alopecia areata. Some clones in this sample may be carry-over from other donors' samples. For the CDR3, the DNA is TGTGCCAGCAGTTTAGACGGGAGAAGCACAGATACGCAGTATTTT. This sequence encodes CASSLDGRSTDTQYF.